This T cell receptor beta chain was found in a study of read filtering for tumor transcriptome and immune sequencing. For the study at large: Mean patient age was approximately 66 years, range about 45 to 85; 16 to 20 male, more than 11 female.

Study outcomes and limitations: The sorted CD138-negative fraction was a mixed bone marrow immune population, not purified T cells. IR-seq captured clonotypes deeper and more reliably than RNA-seq.

The library was built from about 400 ng RNA with molecular barcoded adaptors for alpha/delta and beta/gamma chains. From the reads, TCRdb called clonotypes with MiXCR, one entry per CDR3 protein. The table includes about 50,000 distinct CDR3 sequences, less than 20% detected once. Germline V gives CDR1 MNHEY, CDR2 SVGEGT. The CDR3 is made up of 15 amino acids. V shed 4 bases, J shed 4 bases, and the junction held 7 bases outside the gene matches. On this clonotype: The target antigen is unknown. A much larger clone differs from this one at a single base, so this may be a read error.

This sequence originates from a donor at least 40 years old with multiple myeloma. The rearrangement uses TRBV6-2 or TRBV6-3 and TRBJ2-7, with 10 bases lining up with TRBD2. The sample taken for sequencing was a population of CD138-negative cells sorted from bone marrow. CDR3 in DNA: TGTGCCAGCAGTTGCCATCCGGGACTAGCGTACGAGCAGTACTTC. Protein: CASSCHPGLAYEQYF.